The 3 T cell receptor beta chains reported below all come from one sample, sequenced in a study of tumor-infiltrating lymphocytes in primary liver carcinoma. Germline DNA was extracted too, while blood RNA derived from unsorted whole blood. With a constant-region primer, TCR beta cDNA was made from 400 to 550 ng of total RNA. The TCR beta library was amplified through three nested multiplex PCR rounds in a modified ARM-PCR procedure. Use of TRBV1-TRBV30 forward primers with a C-beta reverse primer characterized the first two PCR rounds, which lasted around 11 cycles each. Each CDR3 protein gets one entry after TCRdb re-called the multiplex PCR reads with MiXCR. In the table there are about 330,000 distinct CDR3 sequences, less than 65% of which are singletons. Sequenced sample: peripheral blood. These receptors were collected from a man aged 40-49 years with primary liver carcinoma and hepatitis B virus infection.

About this clonotype: The missing conserved phenylalanine or tryptophan at the end of this CDR3 makes a read error likely. The rearrangement joins TRBV11-2 to TRBJ2-7; 12 bases line up with TRBD2. Per the germline V gene, CDR1 is SGHAT and CDR2 is FQNNGV. This CDR3 comprises 14 residues. The CDR3 here is CASSASGRAYDQYC. Here the CDR3 DNA reads TGTGCCAGCAGCGCTAGCGGGAGGGCTTACGACCAGTACTGC.

Worth noting for this clonotype: One end of the junction does not line up with germline, which may come from a read error. V is TRBV11-2 and J is TRBJ2-1; tentatively, D is TRBD1 or TRBD2 (5 bases each). In germline, CDR1 is SGHAT, CDR2 FQNNGV. This CDR3 is 13 amino acids long. The CDR3 DNA reads TGTGACAGCAGCCACGGGACCCCCAATGAGCAGTTCTTC. Translating it yields CDSSHGTPNEQFF.

In regard to this clonotype: Its ends do not fully match the called genes, so a read error is possible. The chain recombines TRBV11-2 with TRBJ2-5; 7 nucleotides match TRBD2. The CDR3 contains 15 residues. CDR1 SGHAT and CDR2 FQNNGV come from the germline V gene. This CDR3 is CVSSSTGTIAQTQYF. The CDR3 DNA reads as TGTGTCAGCAGCTCGACCGGGACTATCGCCCAGACCCAGTACTTC.